Listed here are 21 T cell receptor beta chains from one sample, sequenced in a study of glioma-infiltrating T cells after dendritic cell vaccination. Only in-frame clones appear in the TCRdb table, and some are missing; sequencing was by immunoSEQ multiplex PCR. The sample yields 90,000 to 95,000 clones, about 81% seen once. As for time point: after dendritic cell vaccination, including at tumor progression/relapse. The sample in question was blood, obtained after dendritic cell vaccination. These receptors were collected from a human donor with glioblastoma.

The CDR3 nucleotides read TGTGCCAGCTCCCGGGACACAGCCTATGGCTACACCTTC. This codes for CASSRDTAYGYTF. The V gene is TRBV18, the J gene TRBJ1-2, with D possibly matching TRBD1 (6 bases). Deletions cut 6 bases from V and 4 bases from J, with 12 bases between. The CDR3 is 13 amino acids. CDR1 is KGHSH, CDR2 LQKENI, per germline.

V and J are TRBV30 and TRBJ1-5; no clear D. Trimming removed 0 bases from V and 4 bases from J, with 13 bases in between. Germline CDR1 and CDR2: GTSNPN and SVGIG (reference sequence). The CDR3 is 15 residues long. The CDR3 is CAWSVPLDGNQPQHF. The CDR3 DNA follows: TGTGCCTGGAGTGTACCCCTCGACGGGAATCAGCCCCAGCATTTT.

The V gene is TRBV14, the J gene TRBJ2-1, with 8 bases identical to TRBD2. This CDR3 contains 17 residues. With V trimmed by 2 bases and J by 0 bases, 6 bases remained unmatched. CDR1 SGHDN and CDR2 FVKESK come from the germline V gene. The CDR3 sequence is CASSQYSGASSYNEQFF. DNA for the CDR3: TGTGCCAGCAGCCAATATAGCGGGGCTAGCTCCTACAATGAGCAGTTCTTC.

V and J are TRBV4-1 and TRBJ1-4; possibly TRBD1 for D (6 bases). Per the germline V gene, CDR1 is MGHRA and CDR2 is YSYEKL. Trimming shortened V by 5 bases and J by 3 bases, and 22 bases separated the two germline ends. The CDR3 consists of 18 residues. CDR3 sequence reads: CASSTRHLGASANEKLFF. In DNA, the CDR3 is TGCGCCAGCAGCACGAGGCATCTGGGGGCGTCGGCTAATGAAAAACTGTTTTTT.

The chain is built from TRBV7-9 and TRBJ1-1, with D possibly TRBD1 on 6 matching bases. V dropped 5 bases and J dropped 5 bases, with 12 bases sitting between them. Per germline, CDR1 SEHNR and CDR2 FQNEAQ (reference sequence). The CDR3 totals 13 residues. DNA for the CDR3: TGTGCCAGCAGCCTACGGACAGAGACTGAAGCTTTCTTT. It translates to CASSLRTETEAFF. The full variable domain, completed using reference TRBV7-9 and TRBJ1-1, is DTGVSQNPRHKITKRGQNVTFRCDPISEHNRLYWYRQTLGQGPEFLTYFQNEAQLEKSRLLSDRFSAERPKGSFSTLEIQRTEQGDSAMYLCASSLRTETEAFFGQGTRLTVV.

This chain connects TRBV5-4 to TRBJ2-7; 10 bases align to TRBD2. Germline loops: CDR1 SGHNT, CDR2 YYREEE (reference sequence). CDR3 length: 16 residues. V lost 4 bases and J lost 3; bases outside the gene matches: 10. CDR3 residues: CASSPSERGGFYEQYF. CDR3 in DNA: TGTGCCAGCAGCCCGTCCGAGCGGGGGGGTTTCTACGAGCAGTACTTC.

In its sample, this clone was seen a few times. The V call is TRBV5-6, the J call TRBJ2-6; 10 nucleotides agree with TRBD1. Per the germline V gene, CDR1 is SGHDT and CDR2 is YYEEEE. There are 18 residues in the CDR3. V shed 1 base, J shed 0 bases, and the junction held 4 bases outside the gene matches. The CDR3 protein is CASSLRQGANSGANVLTF. As DNA, the CDR3 is TGTGCCAGCAGCTTGAGACAGGGGGCGAACTCTGGGGCCAACGTCCTGACTTTC.

The V and J genes are TRBV30 and TRBJ2-2; no clear D gene. Between the trimmed V and J ends, which lost 2 bases and 7 bases, there was a span of 11 bases. CDR1 and CDR2 from the germline V gene are GTSNPN and SVGIG (reference sequence). This CDR3 spans 13 amino acids. The CDR3 sequence: CAWSPLSNGELFF. The CDR3 nucleotides read TGTGCCTGGAGTCCCCTTTCTAACGGGGAGCTGTTTTTT.

The chain employs TRBV13 and TRBJ1-4; TRBD1 agrees at 8 bases. From germline, CDR1 is PRHDT and CDR2 FYEKMQ (reference sequence). The CDR3 consists of 14 residues. The ends lost 4 bases at V and 5 bases at J; junction bases unmatched: 3. The chain's CDR3 is CASSSGQENEKLFF. CDR3 coding DNA: TGTGCCAGCAGCTCGGGACAGGAAAATGAAAAACTGTTTTTT.

In its sample, this clone was seen a few times. Other DNA sequences in the sample encode the same CDR3. This chain uses TRBV19 with TRBJ1-6; TRBD1 is a possible D gene (6 bases). V lost 9 bases and J 4 bases, leaving 22 bases between the germline ends. Germline values: CDR1 LNHDA, CDR2 SQIVND (reference sequence). This CDR3 contains 17 residues. CDR3 sequence: CARPYPGQTVYNSPLHF. CDR3 DNA sequence: TGTGCCAGACCTTATCCGGGACAAACTGTTTATAATTCACCCCTCCACTTT.

The rearrangement links TRBV10-3 to TRBJ1-5; weak D call: TRBD1 (6 bases). The CDR3 length is 15 residues. V gave up 3 bases and J gave up 5 bases, with 14 bases separating them. The germline V gene encodes CDR1 ENHRY and CDR2 SYGVKD. The CDR3 region is CAISEGQIDHQPQHF. For the CDR3, the DNA is TGTGCCATCAGTGAAGGACAGATAGATCATCAGCCCCAGCATTTT.

This chain links TRBV6-5 with TRBJ1-2; 8 bases agree with TRBD1. CDR3 length equals 15 residues. Germline V gene lookup returns CDR1 MNHEY and CDR2 SVGAGI. V was pared by 2 bases and J by 4 bases, with 6 bases of the junction left unmatched. The CDR3 here is CASSYLGTGFYGYTF. The CDR3 nucleotides read TGTGCCAGCAGTTACCTGGGGACAGGCTTCTATGGCTACACCTTC.

This clone was recorded a few times. The chain is built from TRBV2 and TRBJ1-4, with TRBD1 as a possible D gene (5 bases). The CDR3 sequence is 13 residues long. V lost 7 bases and J 6 bases, leaving 12 bases between the germline ends. The germline V gene has CDR1 SNHLY and CDR2 FYNNEI. Here the CDR3 reads CASMPGDHEKLFF. As DNA, the CDR3 is TGTGCCAGCATGCCGGGGGATCATGAAAAACTGTTTTTT.

The chain links TRBV6-1 to TRBJ2-7; TRBD1 matches at 10 bases. The CDR3 is 11 amino acids. Per germline, CDR1 MNHNS and CDR2 SASEGT. The ends lost 8 bases at V and 6 bases at J; junction bases unmatched: 1. The CDR3 sequence is CASGTGAEQYV. Here the CDR3 DNA reads TGTGCCAGCGGGACAGGGGCCGAGCAGTACGTC.

This chain connects TRBV5-5 to TRBJ1-5, with no clear D. CDR3 length: 14 residues. The V end was cut by 1 base, the J end by 0 bases, with 5 bases between. Germline-derived CDR1 and CDR2 are SGHKS and YYEKEE (reference sequence). The CDR3 nucleotides read TGTGCCAGCAGCTTGCTGTATAGCAATCAGCCCCAGCATTTT. Amino acid sequence: CASSLLYSNQPQHF.

CDR3 in amino acids: CASSAGQKNIQYF. DNA for the CDR3: TGTGCCAGCAGTGCGGGACAGAAAAACATTCAGTACTTC. This sequence joins TRBV6-1 and TRBJ2-4; the match to TRBD1 covers 7 bases. Germline V gene lookup returns CDR1 MNHNS and CDR2 SASEGT. V lost 4 bases and J lost 4; bases outside the gene matches: 1. The CDR3 is made up of 13 amino acids.

The chain employs TRBV2 and TRBJ2-2; 8 nucleotides align to TRBD1. With V trimmed by 4 bases and J by 7 bases, 11 bases remained unmatched. CDR1 SNHLY and CDR2 FYNNEI come from the germline V gene. CDR3 length equals 16 residues. The CDR3 loop reads CASSVGWQGASGELFF. The CDR3 DNA follows: TGTGCCAGCAGTGTGGGGTGGCAGGGGGCTAGCGGGGAGCTGTTTTTT.

V gene TRBV7-6 combines with J gene TRBJ2-3; 10 bases are a match to TRBD2. The CDR3 totals 15 residues. Germline V gives CDR1 SGHVS, CDR2 FNYEAQ. V gave up 3 bases and J gave up 4 bases; unmatched junction bases: 4. The DNA for the CDR3 is TGTGCCAGCAGCTTCGGACTAGCGGAATCAGATACGCAGTATTTT. Encoded protein: CASSFGLAESDTQYF. Filled out from reference TRBV7-6 and TRBJ2-3, the complete variable domain reads GAGVSQSPRYKVTKRGQDVALRCDPISGHVSLYWYRQALGQGPEFLTYFNYEAQQDKSGLPNDRFSAERPEGSISTLTIQRTEQRDSAMYRCASSFGLAESDTQYFGPGTRLTVL.

In this sample, this clone turned up a few times. This chain links TRBV5-4 with TRBJ1-2; TRBD1 aligns across 8 bases. Looked up from germline, CDR1 is SGHNT and CDR2 is YYREEE (reference sequence). V trimming: 4 bases; J trimming: 1 base; junction bases outside the gene matches: 3. This CDR3 contains 14 residues. The CDR3 loop reads CASSTGQGNYGYTF. In nucleotides, the CDR3 is TGTGCCAGCAGCACAGGACAGGGTAACTATGGCTACACCTTC.

The chain has TRBV6-6 and TRBJ2-3; 7 positions match TRBD2. Germline V gene sequence: CDR1 MNHNY, CDR2 SVGAGI (reference sequence). V lost 8 bases to trimming and J lost 5 bases; unmatched junction nucleotides: 16. The CDR3 runs 16 residues. The CDR3 DNA sequence: TGTGCCAGCGGTTTAGGAGTGGGAGGGCCCGGAGATACGCAGTATTTT. It encodes CASGLGVGGPGDTQYF.

This clone has just a few counts. The same CDR3 can be traced to other DNA sequences in this sample. The rearrangement links TRBV15 to TRBJ1-2; D unresolved. The CDR3 length is 14 residues. Trimming removed 0 bases from V and 3 bases from J, with 8 bases in between. Germline assignment: CDR1 LNHNV and CDR2 YYDKDF (reference sequence). CDR3 in DNA: TGTGCCACCAGCAGAGATCGGGGTGACTATGGCTACACCTTC. Encoded protein: CATSRDRGDYGYTF.